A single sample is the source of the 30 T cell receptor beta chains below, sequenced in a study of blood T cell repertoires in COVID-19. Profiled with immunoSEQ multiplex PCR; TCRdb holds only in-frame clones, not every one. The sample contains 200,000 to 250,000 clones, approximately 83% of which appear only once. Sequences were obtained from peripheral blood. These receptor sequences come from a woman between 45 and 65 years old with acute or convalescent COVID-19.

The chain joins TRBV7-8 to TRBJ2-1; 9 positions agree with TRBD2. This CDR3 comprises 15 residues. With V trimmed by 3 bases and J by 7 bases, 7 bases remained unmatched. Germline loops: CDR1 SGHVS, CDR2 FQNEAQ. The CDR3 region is CASSLLLAGVNEQFF. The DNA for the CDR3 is TGTGCCAGCAGCTTGCTATTAGCGGGAGTAAATGAGCAGTTCTTC.

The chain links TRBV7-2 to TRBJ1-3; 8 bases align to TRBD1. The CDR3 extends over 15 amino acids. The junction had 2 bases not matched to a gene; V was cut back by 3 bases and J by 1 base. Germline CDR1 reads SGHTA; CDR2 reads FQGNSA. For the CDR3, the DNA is TGTGCCAGCAGCTTTAGGACAGGGTCTGGAAACACCATATATTTT. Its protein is CASSFRTGSGNTIYF.

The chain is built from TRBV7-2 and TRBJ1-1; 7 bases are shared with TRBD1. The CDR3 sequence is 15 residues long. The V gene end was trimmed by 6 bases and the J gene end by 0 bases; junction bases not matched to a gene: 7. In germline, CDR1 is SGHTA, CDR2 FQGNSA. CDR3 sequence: CASRSRQGMNTEAFF. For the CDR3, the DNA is TGTGCCAGCAGATCCCGACAGGGTATGAACACTGAAGCTTTCTTT.

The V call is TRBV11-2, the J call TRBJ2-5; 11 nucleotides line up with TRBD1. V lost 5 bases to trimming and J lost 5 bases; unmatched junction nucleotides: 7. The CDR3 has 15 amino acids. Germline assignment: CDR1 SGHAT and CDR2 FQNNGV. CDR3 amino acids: CASSPLGQGVETQYF. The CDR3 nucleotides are TGTGCCAGCAGCCCCTTGGGACAGGGGGTCGAGACCCAGTACTTC.

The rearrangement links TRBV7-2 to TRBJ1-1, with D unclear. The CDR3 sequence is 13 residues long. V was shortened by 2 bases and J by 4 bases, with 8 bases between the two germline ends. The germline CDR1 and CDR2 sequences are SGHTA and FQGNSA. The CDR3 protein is CASSLSEGTEAFF. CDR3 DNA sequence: TGTGCCAGCAGCTTATCAGAGGGCACTGAAGCTTTCTTT.

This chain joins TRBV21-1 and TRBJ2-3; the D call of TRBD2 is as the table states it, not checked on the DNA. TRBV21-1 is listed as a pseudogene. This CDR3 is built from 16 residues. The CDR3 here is CASSKGLAVYTDTQYF. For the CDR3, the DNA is TGTGCCAGCAGCAAGGGACTAGCGGTGTACACAGATACGCAGTATTTT.

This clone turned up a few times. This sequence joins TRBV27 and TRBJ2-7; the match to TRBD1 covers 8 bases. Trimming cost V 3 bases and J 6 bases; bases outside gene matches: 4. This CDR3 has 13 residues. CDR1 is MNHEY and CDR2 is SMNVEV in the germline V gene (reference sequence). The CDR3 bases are TGTGCCAGCAGTTTCAGGACAGGGAGCGAGCAGTACTTC. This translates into CASSFRTGSEQYF.

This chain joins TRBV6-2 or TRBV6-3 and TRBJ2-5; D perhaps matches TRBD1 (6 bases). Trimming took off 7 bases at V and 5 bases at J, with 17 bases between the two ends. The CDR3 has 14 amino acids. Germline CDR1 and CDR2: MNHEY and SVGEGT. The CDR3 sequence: CASNPWGRSETQYF. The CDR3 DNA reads TGTGCCAGCAACCCCTGGGGGCGGTCTGAGACCCAGTACTTC.

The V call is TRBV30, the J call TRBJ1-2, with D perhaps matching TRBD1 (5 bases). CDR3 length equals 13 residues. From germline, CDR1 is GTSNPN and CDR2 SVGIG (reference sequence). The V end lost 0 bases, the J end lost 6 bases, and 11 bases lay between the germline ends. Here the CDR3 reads CAWSVPGVHGYTF. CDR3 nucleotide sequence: TGTGCCTGGAGTGTACCGGGGGTCCATGGCTACACCTTC.

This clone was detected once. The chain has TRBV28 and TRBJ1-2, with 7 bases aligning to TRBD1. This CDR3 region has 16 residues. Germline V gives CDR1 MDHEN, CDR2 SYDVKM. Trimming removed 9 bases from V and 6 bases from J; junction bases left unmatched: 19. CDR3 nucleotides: TGTGCCAGTTCTACCCCTAACAGGGGAAGCGCGGATGGCTACACCTTC. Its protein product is CASSTPNRGSADGYTF.

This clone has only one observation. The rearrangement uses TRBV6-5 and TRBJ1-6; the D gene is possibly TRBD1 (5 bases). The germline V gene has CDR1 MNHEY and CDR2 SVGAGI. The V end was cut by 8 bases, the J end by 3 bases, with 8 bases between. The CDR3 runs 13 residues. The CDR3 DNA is TGTGCCAGCGCGGGACGCTATAATTCACCCCTCCACTTT. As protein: CASAGRYNSPLHF.

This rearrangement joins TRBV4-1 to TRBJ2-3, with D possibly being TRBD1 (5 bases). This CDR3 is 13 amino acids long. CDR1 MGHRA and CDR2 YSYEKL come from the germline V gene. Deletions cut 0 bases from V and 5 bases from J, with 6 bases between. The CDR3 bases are TGCGCCAGCAGCCAAGAGGGGCTAGATACGCAGTATTTT. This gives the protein CASSQEGLDTQYF.

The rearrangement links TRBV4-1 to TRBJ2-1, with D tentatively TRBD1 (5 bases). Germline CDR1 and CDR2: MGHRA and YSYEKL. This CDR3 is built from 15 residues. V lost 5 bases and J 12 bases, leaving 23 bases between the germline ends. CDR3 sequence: CASSTHLSDTPGQFF. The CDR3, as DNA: TGCGCCAGCAGCACCCACCTTTCGGACACGCCGGGGCAGTTCTTC.

In DNA form, the CDR3 reads TGTGCCAGCAGCTCCCTTTTCGATGAGCAGTTCTTC. Protein sequence: CASSSLFDEQFF. The chain is built from TRBV5-4 and TRBJ2-1; D is uncertain. This CDR3 contains 12 residues. Germline V CDR1 and CDR2: SGHNT, YYREEE (reference sequence). With 3 bases removed from V and 8 bases from J, the gap between germline ends came to 9 bases.

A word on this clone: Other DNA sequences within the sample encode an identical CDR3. The CDR3: CASSLTDNYGYTF. DNA for the CDR3: TGTGCCAGCAGCCTGACAGATAACTATGGCTACACCTTC. The V gene is TRBV12-3 or TRBV12-4, the J gene TRBJ1-2, with D maybe TRBD1 (5 bases). Trimming took off 6 bases at V and 1 base at J, with 9 bases between the two ends. The CDR3 contains 13 residues.

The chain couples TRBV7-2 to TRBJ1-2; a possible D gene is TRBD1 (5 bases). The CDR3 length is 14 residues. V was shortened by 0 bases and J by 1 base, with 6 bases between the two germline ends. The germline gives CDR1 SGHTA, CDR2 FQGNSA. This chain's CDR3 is CASSLAQGNYGYTF. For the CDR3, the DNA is TGTGCCAGCAGCTTAGCTCAGGGTAACTATGGCTACACCTTC. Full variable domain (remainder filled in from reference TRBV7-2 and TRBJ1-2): GAGVSQSPSNKVTEKGKDVELRCDPISGHTALYWYRQSLGQGLEFLIYFQGNSAPDKSGLPSDRFSAERTGGSVSTLTIQRTQQEDSAVYLCASSLAQGNYGYTFGSGTRLTVV.

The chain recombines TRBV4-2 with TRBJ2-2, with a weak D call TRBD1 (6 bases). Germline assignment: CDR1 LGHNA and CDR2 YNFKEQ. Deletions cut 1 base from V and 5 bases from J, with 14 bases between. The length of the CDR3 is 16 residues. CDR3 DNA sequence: TGTGCCAGCAGCCAAGGACGGACCCAGGGGACCGGGGAGCTGTTTTTT. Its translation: CASSQGRTQGTGELFF.

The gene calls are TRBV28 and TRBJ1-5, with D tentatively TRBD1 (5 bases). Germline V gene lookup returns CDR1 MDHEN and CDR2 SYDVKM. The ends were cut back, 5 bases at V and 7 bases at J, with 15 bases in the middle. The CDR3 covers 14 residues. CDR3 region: CASSLGRVNQPQHF. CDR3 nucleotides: TGTGCCAGCAGTCTGGGCAGGGTCAACCAGCCCCAGCATTTT. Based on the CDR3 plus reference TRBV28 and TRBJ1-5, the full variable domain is DVKVTQSSRYLVKRTGEKVFLECVQDMDHENMFWYRQDPGLGLRLIYFSYDVKMKEKGDIPEGYSVSREKKERFSLILESASTNQTSMYLCASSLGRVNQPQHFGDGTRLSIL.

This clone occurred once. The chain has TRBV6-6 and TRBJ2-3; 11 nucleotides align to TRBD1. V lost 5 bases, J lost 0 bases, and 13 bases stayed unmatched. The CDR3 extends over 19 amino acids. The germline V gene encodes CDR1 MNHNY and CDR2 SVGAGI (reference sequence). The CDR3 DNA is TGTGCCAGCAGTCCTCTTACCGGGACAGGGGGATGGAGCACAGATACGCAGTATTTT. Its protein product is CASSPLTGTGGWSTDTQYF.

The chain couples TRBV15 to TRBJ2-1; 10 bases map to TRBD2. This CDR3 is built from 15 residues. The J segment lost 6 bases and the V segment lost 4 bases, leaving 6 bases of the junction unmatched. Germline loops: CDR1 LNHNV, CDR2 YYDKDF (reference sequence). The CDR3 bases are TGTGCCACCAGCACTACGGAGCGGGAGGGCAATGAGCAGTTCTTC. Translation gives CATSTTEREGNEQFF.

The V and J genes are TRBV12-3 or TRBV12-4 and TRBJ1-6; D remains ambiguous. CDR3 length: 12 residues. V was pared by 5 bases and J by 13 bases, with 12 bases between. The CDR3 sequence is CASSPRELPLHF. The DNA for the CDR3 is TGTGCCAGCAGTCCGAGGGAGCTGCCCCTCCACTTT.

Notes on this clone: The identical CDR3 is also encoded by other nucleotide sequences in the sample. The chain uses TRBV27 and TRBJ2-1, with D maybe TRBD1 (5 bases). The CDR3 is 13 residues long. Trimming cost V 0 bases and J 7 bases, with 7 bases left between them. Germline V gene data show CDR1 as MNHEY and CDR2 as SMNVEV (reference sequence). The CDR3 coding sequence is TGTGCCAGCAGTTTATCCCACAGGAATGAGCAGTTCTTC. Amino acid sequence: CASSLSHRNEQFF.

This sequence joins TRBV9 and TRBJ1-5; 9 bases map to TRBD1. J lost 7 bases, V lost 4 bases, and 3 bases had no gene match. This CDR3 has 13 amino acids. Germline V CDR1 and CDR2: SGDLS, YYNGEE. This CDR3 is CASSIGQGQPQHF. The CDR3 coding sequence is TGTGCCAGCAGCATCGGACAGGGGCAGCCCCAGCATTTT.

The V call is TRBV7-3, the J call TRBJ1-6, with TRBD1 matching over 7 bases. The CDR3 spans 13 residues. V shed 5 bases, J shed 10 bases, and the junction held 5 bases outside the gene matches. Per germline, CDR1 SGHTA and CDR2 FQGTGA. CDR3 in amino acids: CASSQTGDSPLHF. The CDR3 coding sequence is TGTGCCAGCAGCCAAACAGGGGACTCACCCCTCCACTTT. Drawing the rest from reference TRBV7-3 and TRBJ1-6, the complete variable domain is GAGVSQTPSNKVTEKGKYVELRCDPISGHTALYWYRQSLGQGPEFLIYFQGTGAADDSGLPNDRFFAVRPEGSVSTLKIQRTERGDSAVYLCASSQTGDSPLHFGNGTRLTVT.

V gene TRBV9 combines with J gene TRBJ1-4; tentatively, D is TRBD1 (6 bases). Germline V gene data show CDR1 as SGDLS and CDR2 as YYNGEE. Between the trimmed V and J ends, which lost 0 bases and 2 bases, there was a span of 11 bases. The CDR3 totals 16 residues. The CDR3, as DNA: TGTGCCAGCAGCGTAGGTTTAGGACAGACTAATGAAAAACTGTTTTTT. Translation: CASSVGLGQTNEKLFF. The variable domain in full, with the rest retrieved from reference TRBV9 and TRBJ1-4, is DSGVTQTPKHLITATGQRVTLRCSPRSGDLSVYWYQQSLDQGLQFLIQYYNGEERAKGNILERFSAQQFPDLHSELNLSSLELGDSALYFCASSVGLGQTNEKLFFGSGTQLSVL.

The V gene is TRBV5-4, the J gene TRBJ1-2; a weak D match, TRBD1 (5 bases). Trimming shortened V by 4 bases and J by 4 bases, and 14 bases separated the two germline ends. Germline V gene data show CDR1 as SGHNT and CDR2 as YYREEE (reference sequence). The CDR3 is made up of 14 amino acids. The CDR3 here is CASSAGLQAYGYTF. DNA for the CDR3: TGTGCCAGCAGCGCAGGGCTCCAGGCCTATGGCTACACCTTC.

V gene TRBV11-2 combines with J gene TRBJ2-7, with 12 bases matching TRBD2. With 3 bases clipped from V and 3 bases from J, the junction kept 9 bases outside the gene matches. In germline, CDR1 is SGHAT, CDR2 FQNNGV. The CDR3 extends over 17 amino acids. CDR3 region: CASSLTSGSSVFYEQYF. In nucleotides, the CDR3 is TGTGCCAGCAGCTTGACTAGCGGGAGCTCAGTTTTCTACGAGCAGTACTTC.

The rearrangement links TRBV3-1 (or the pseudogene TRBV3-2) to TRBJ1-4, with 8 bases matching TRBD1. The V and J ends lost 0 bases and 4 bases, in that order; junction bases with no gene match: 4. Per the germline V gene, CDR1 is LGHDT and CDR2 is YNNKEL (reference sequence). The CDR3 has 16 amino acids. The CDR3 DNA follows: TGTGCCAGCAGCCAAGATTGGGACAGGCGTAATGAAAAACTGTTTTTT. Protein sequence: CASSQDWDRRNEKLFF.

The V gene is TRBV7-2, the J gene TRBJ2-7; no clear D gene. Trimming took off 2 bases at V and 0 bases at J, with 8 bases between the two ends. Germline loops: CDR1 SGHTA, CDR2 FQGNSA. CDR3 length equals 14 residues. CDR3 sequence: CASSLSLVSYEQYF. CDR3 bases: TGTGCCAGCAGCTTAAGCCTAGTCTCCTACGAGCAGTACTTC.

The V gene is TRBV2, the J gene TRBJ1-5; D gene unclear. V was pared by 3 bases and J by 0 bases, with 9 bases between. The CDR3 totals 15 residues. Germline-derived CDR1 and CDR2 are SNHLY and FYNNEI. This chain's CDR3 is CASSEAGRSNQPQHF. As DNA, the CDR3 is TGTGCCAGCAGTGAGGCAGGTCGTAGCAATCAGCCCCAGCATTTT.